The subject of this entry is one TCR beta chain. Its antigen is unknown. Clones were sequenced by immunoSEQ multiplex PCR, and TCRdb holds only the in-frame ones, with some missing. This repertoire shows about 28,000 clones, about nine tenths found once; its top ten account for over 0.7%. Genomic DNA came from blood regulatory T cells gated CD4+ CD25-high CD127-low. These data come from a study of regulatory and conventional T cells in RAG deficiency. Regarding the study as a whole: Shannon entropy fell and Simpson indices rose in RAG-deficient patients. In Omenn syndrome, Treg and Tconv repertoires overlapped >90%.

V shed 2 bases, J shed 2 bases, and the junction held 6 bases outside the gene matches. Germline lookup yields CDR1 KGHSH and CDR2 LQKENI. This CDR3 has 16 residues. This sample also belongs to another study, concerning regulatory T cells. That work contributes: The primer mix had 52 TRBV and 13 TRBJ primers.

The TCR sequence derives from a human donor in good health. The chain uses TRBV18 and TRBJ1-1; 9 bases agree with TRBD1. Sample: Tregs sorted from blood. The CDR3 here is CASSPGTGGLNTEAFF. In DNA, the CDR3 is TGTGCCAGCTCACCAGGTACAGGGGGCCTTAACACTGAAGCTTTCTTT.